Shown below are 26 T cell receptor beta chains from a single sample sequenced in a study of T cell changes during pregnancy in multiple sclerosis (dated by TCRdb to 2018 to 2020). Receptors were amplified or captured by the immunoSEQ multiplex PCR assay. Held by TCRdb, this immuneACCESS table contains in-frame sequences only and omits some clones. Under half of the omission traces to an unresolved V gene where checked; the cause of the rest is unknown. Within this sample are 85,000 to 120,000 clones, with about 90% of them counted one time only. 1.6% of the sample is in the top ten clones. Sequenced material: peripheral blood, taken before pregnancy. These TCRs come from a female donor with multiple sclerosis, enrolled in a pregnancy study.

The J gene is TRBJ1-1, the V gene TRBV11-3; 7 nucleotides match TRBD1. Trimming took 5 bases from V and 1 from J; bases not matched to a gene: 7. The CDR3 length is 15 residues. Germline V gene data show CDR1 as SGHNT and CDR2 as YENEEA. The CDR3 protein is CASSPVDRRNTEAFF. In nucleotides, the CDR3 is TGTGCCAGCAGCCCCGTGGACAGGAGGAACACTGAAGCTTTCTTT.

This chain uses TRBV5-1 with TRBJ2-7; TRBD1 might be the D (7 bases). Germline V CDR1 and CDR2: SGHRS, YFSETQ. With 4 bases removed from V and 3 bases from J, the gap between germline ends came to 26 bases. This CDR3 comprises 18 residues. The CDR3 DNA reads as TGCGCCAGCAGCCACTGGACAGGCCGGACTACCTCAATCTACGAGCAGTACTTC. This gives the protein CASSHWTGRTTSIYEQYF.

This chain links TRBV5-1 with TRBJ2-1; TRBD2 is a possible D gene (5 bases). V was clipped by 0 bases and J by 9 bases, with 10 bases between them. The CDR3 length is 13 residues. CDR1 SGHRS and CDR2 YFSETQ come from the germline V gene. CDR3 nucleotides: TGCGCCAGCAGCTTGGCCAGAGGGTTTGAGCAGTTCTTC. It yields the protein CASSLARGFEQFF. The full variable domain, with the rest looked up from reference TRBV5-1 and TRBJ2-1, is KAGVTQTPRYLIKTRGQQVTLSCSPISGHRSVSWYQQTPGQGLQFLFEYFSETQRNKGNFPGRFSGRQFSNSRSEMNVSTLELGDSALYLCASSLARGFEQFFGPGTRLTVL.

J is TRBJ1-1 and V is TRBV7-9; D uncertain. V shed 5 bases and J shed 2 bases, with 15 bases lying between them. Germline values: CDR1 SEHNR, CDR2 FQNEAQ (reference sequence). The CDR3 is 15 residues long. CDR3 sequence: CASSPLGGSNTEAFF. The CDR3 coding sequence is TGTGCCAGCAGCCCCCTGGGAGGGAGTAACACTGAAGCTTTCTTT.

The chain joins TRBV13 to TRBJ1-1; D not certain. The CDR3 has 14 residues. Per germline, CDR1 PRHDT and CDR2 FYEKMQ (reference sequence). Deletions cut 5 bases from V and 1 base from J, with 11 bases between. As DNA, the CDR3 is TGTGCCAGCAGCCATACTACGGAGAACACTGAAGCTTTCTTT. This gives the protein CASSHTTENTEAFF.

In this sample, this clone turned up once. The chain links TRBV6-1 to TRBJ1-2, with 7 bases that match TRBD1. Per germline, CDR1 MNHNS and CDR2 SASEGT. This CDR3 has 15 amino acids. With 2 bases clipped from V and 2 bases from J, the junction kept 5 bases outside the gene matches. The CDR3 DNA reads as TGTGCCAGCAGTGAATGGGACAGCCCCAACTATGGCTACACCTTC. Protein: CASSEWDSPNYGYTF.

The chain combines TRBV2 with TRBJ1-4; 9 bases agree with TRBD1. Germline V gene lookup returns CDR1 SNHLY and CDR2 FYNNEI. V lost 5 bases to trimming and J lost 9 bases; unmatched junction nucleotides: 10. The CDR3 consists of 15 residues. DNA for the CDR3: TGTGCCAGCAGTCGTTCCGGGGACAGGGAGCAAAAACTGTTTTTT. Residues: CASSRSGDREQKLFF.

The chain uses TRBV27 and TRBJ2-7; a possible D gene is TRBD2 (5 bases). Germline CDR1 is MNHEY and CDR2 is SMNVEV (reference sequence). V lost 0 bases and J lost 3, with 12 bases in between. This CDR3 is built from 15 residues. The CDR3 nucleotides are TGTGCCAGCAGTTTATCGGAGGACCGTCTCTACGAGCAGTACTTC. Translated, it gives CASSLSEDRLYEQYF.

The sample holds one count of this clone. The V gene is TRBV6-5, the J gene TRBJ2-7; D call uncertain. Germline V CDR1 and CDR2: MNHEY, SVGAGI. This CDR3 comprises 14 residues. Between the trimmed V and J ends, which lost 4 bases and 3 bases, there was a span of 13 bases. CDR3 sequence (DNA): TGTGCCAGCAGTTCTCAACTAACCCACTACGAGCAGTACTTC. It yields the protein CASSSQLTHYEQYF.

The CDR3 region has the DNA TGCGCCAGCAGTGACCCGAACAGCCTACTAGCGGGAGGGGAGACCCAGTACTTC. Protein: CASSDPNSLLAGGETQYF. This sequence joins TRBV10-1 and TRBJ2-5; 13 nucleotides align to TRBD2. CDR1 is WNHNN, CDR2 SYGVQD, per germline (reference sequence). The CDR3 is made up of 18 amino acids. V trimming: 3 bases; J trimming: 5 bases; junction bases outside the gene matches: 12.

The chain couples TRBV28 to TRBJ2-5, with D perhaps matching TRBD1 (6 bases). CDR3 length: 12 amino acids. Germline-derived CDR1 and CDR2 are MDHEN and SYDVKM. Trimming pared 5 bases from V and 12 bases from J, leaving 16 bases between. Here the CDR3 DNA reads TGTGCCAGCAGTGGAGTCCGGGACACTAAGTACTTC. Its translation: CASSGVRDTKYF.

On this clone itself: One end of the junction is discordant with germline, which a read error may explain. The chain employs TRBV5-1 and TRBJ1-4; D gene unclear. Germline-derived CDR1 and CDR2 are SGHRS and YFSETQ. The CDR3 is 12 residues long. CDR3 protein: CASSFDGIREIF. In DNA form, the CDR3 reads TGCGCCAGCAGCTTCGACGGGATTCGTGAGATTTTT.

This clone has just one count. The genes are TRBV5-1 and TRBJ1-2, with 8 bases lining up with TRBD1. With 2 bases clipped from V and 4 bases from J, the junction kept 10 bases outside the gene matches. CDR1 and CDR2 from the germline V gene are SGHRS and YFSETQ. The CDR3 consists of 16 residues. The CDR3 nucleotides are TGCGCCAGCAGCTTAGGGACAGGAACGACTAGCTATGGCTACACCTTC. This encodes CASSLGTGTTSYGYTF. Together with reference TRBV5-1 and TRBJ1-2, the CDR3 gives the full variable domain: KAGVTQTPRYLIKTRGQQVTLSCSPISGHRSVSWYQQTPGQGLQFLFEYFSETQRNKGNFPGRFSGRQFSNSRSEMNVSTLELGDSALYLCASSLGTGTTSYGYTFGSGTRLTVV.

The chain is built from TRBV7-2 and TRBJ1-5; possible D gene TRBD1, 5 bases. Trimming cost V 1 base and J 6 bases, with 13 bases left between them. Germline CDR1 is SGHTA and CDR2 is FQGNSA. This CDR3 contains 15 residues. CDR3 in amino acids: CASSLEPGTPQPQHF. CDR3 coding DNA: TGTGCCAGCAGCTTAGAGCCCGGGACTCCTCAGCCCCAGCATTTT.

This rearrangement joins TRBV5-1 to TRBJ2-3; the D gene is possibly TRBD2 (6 bases). Trimming cost V 4 bases and J 0 bases, with 9 bases left between them. This CDR3 region has 14 residues. Germline V gene data show CDR1 as SGHRS and CDR2 as YFSETQ. The CDR3 sequence: CASSPRDSTDTQYF. The CDR3 DNA follows: TGCGCCAGCAGCCCGCGGGACAGCACAGATACGCAGTATTTT. The complete variable domain, with remaining parts taken from reference TRBV5-1 and TRBJ2-3, reads KAGVTQTPRYLIKTRGQQVTLSCSPISGHRSVSWYQQTPGQGLQFLFEYFSETQRNKGNFPGRFSGRQFSNSRSEMNVSTLELGDSALYLCASSPRDSTDTQYFGPGTRLTVL.

This clone has a single count. The CDR3 region has the DNA TGTGCCAGCAGCTTTGAGCGGGGGGGTGAGCAGTTCTTC. The encoded protein is CASSFERGGEQFF. The chain recombines TRBV5-6 with TRBJ2-1; 10 nucleotides match TRBD2. Germline CDR1 reads SGHDT; CDR2 reads YYEEEE. Germline trimming cut 2 bases from V and 9 bases from J; bases unmatched to any gene: 2. The CDR3 is 13 amino acids.

The J gene is TRBJ2-1, the V gene TRBV11-2, with 14 nucleotides matching TRBD2. V was clipped by 6 bases and J by 5 bases; unmatched bases: 9. CDR1 is SGHAT, CDR2 FQNNGV, per germline. The CDR3 is made up of 17 amino acids. The CDR3 nucleotides read TGTGCCAGCAGGGGACTAGCGGGAGATTGGGGGAACAATGAGCAGTTCTTC. Translated: CASRGLAGDWGNNEQFF.

This rearrangement joins TRBV18 to TRBJ2-3; 11 bases match TRBD2. The CDR3 runs to 15 residues. Germline trimming cut 8 bases from V and 4 bases from J; bases unmatched to any gene: 8. CDR1 KGHSH and CDR2 LQKENI come from the germline V gene. The chain's CDR3 is CASAAWGLAADTQYF. The CDR3 DNA reads as TGTGCCAGCGCAGCCTGGGGACTAGCGGCAGATACGCAGTATTTT.

The chain uses TRBV6-4 and TRBJ1-1, with a tentative D call TRBD1 (6 bases). The V gene lost 7 bases and the J gene lost 0 bases, with 24 bases spanning the gap. Germline CDR1 is MRHNA and CDR2 is SNTAGT. This CDR3 region has 18 residues. The CDR3 coding sequence is TGTGCCAGCACCAATTCGGGGCAACAGGGTGTAATGAACACTGAAGCTTTCTTT. It yields the protein CASTNSGQQGVMNTEAFF.

This chain links TRBV28 with TRBJ1-5; D gene ambiguous. The V end was cut by 6 bases, the J end by 2 bases, with 11 bases between. Germline lookup yields CDR1 MDHEN and CDR2 SYDVKM. This CDR3 has 14 residues. CDR3 bases: TGTGCCAGCAGGGTTGGCGGGGGCAATCAGCCCCAGCATTTT. Translation: CASRVGGGNQPQHF.

The chain couples TRBV19 to TRBJ2-3; maybe TRBD1 (5 bases). CDR1 LNHDA and CDR2 SQIVND come from the germline V gene (reference sequence). Trimming pared 3 bases from V and 8 bases from J, leaving 18 bases between. The CDR3 consists of 15 residues. CDR3 nucleotide sequence: TGTGCCAGTAGTATTCTCGAACAGGAAAGTGGTACGCAGTATTTT. Amino acid sequence: CASSILEQESGTQYF.

Notes on this clone: The junction does not match germline at one end; this may be a read error. The chain links TRBV5-6 to TRBJ2-1, with no clear D. This CDR3 comprises 12 residues. CDR1 SGHDT and CDR2 YYEEEE come from the germline V gene. CDR3 residues: CASSLTYIEQFF. The CDR3 DNA sequence: TGTGCCAGCAGCTTGACGTACATTGAGCAGTTCTTC.

This chain links TRBV6-6 with TRBJ2-7; D not certain. Germline V lookup: CDR1 MNHNY, CDR2 SVGAGI (reference sequence). The CDR3 loop spans 13 amino acids. The V and J ends lost 0 bases and 6 bases respectively, with 9 bases between them. CDR3 in amino acids: CASSYSIRGEQYF. In DNA form, the CDR3 reads TGTGCCAGCAGTTACTCGATTCGCGGCGAGCAGTACTTC.

This rearrangement joins TRBV6-1 to TRBJ2-4; TRBD2 aligns across 7 bases. Per the germline V gene, CDR1 is MNHNS and CDR2 is SASEGT. J gave up 0 bases and V 8 bases, and 4 bases lay outside the gene matches. The CDR3 consists of 14 residues. CDR3: CASGRALAKNIQYF. The CDR3 DNA sequence: TGTGCCAGCGGGAGGGCGTTAGCCAAAAACATTCAGTACTTC.

This chain joins TRBV5-1 and TRBJ1-2; the match to TRBD1 covers 10 bases. Germline loops: CDR1 SGHRS, CDR2 YFSETQ. Trimming at V came to 3 bases and at J to 6 bases, leaving 8 bases not matched to a gene. This CDR3 is built from 15 residues. The CDR3, as DNA: TGCGCCAGCAGCTCACGGACAGGGGGGAGCGATGGCTACACCTTC. Its translation: CASSSRTGGSDGYTF.

The chain links TRBV4-3 to TRBJ2-7, with TRBD2 matching 7 bases. The CDR3 loop spans 19 amino acids. V was clipped by 1 base and J by 1 base; unmatched bases: 16. Germline V gene data show CDR1 as LGHNA and CDR2 as YSLEER. The CDR3 DNA reads TGCGCCAGCAGCCAAGTATGGGTCGGGGAGGGCGTCCCATCCTACGAGCAGTACTTC. It specifies CASSQVWVGEGVPSYEQYF.